The 9 T cell receptor beta chains below were found in one sample sequenced in a study of OX40 agonist ivuxolimab in advanced cancers. The library was made by the immunoSEQ multiplex PCR assay. Held by TCRdb, this immuneACCESS table contains in-frame sequences only and omits some clones. Under half of the omission traces to an unresolved V gene where checked; the cause of the rest is unknown. The table for this sample lists 75,000 to 100,000 clones; approximately 90% of them were counted only once. The top ten clonotypes cover about 0.7% of the sample. The material was CD4+ or CD8+ T cells sorted from blood, obtained in a trial of the OX40 agonist ivuxolimab. All receptors derive from an adult with an advanced solid tumor such as melanoma, head and neck, liver or kidney cancer.

Written as DNA, the CDR3 is TGTGCCAGCAGCAAGGGGGAGACCCAGTACTTC. As protein: CASSKGETQYF. V and J are TRBV27 and TRBJ2-5, with D possibly being TRBD1 (5 bases). Trimming shortened V by 6 bases and J by 5 bases, and 7 bases separated the two germline ends. Germline V gene lookup returns CDR1 MNHEY and CDR2 SMNVEV (reference sequence). This CDR3 comprises 11 residues.

This clone has only one observation. J is TRBJ2-5 and V is TRBV27; possible D gene TRBD2, 5 bases. The CDR3 sequence is 22 residues long. Trimming pared 5 bases from V and 5 bases from J, leaving 39 bases between. Looked up from germline, CDR1 is MNHEY and CDR2 is SMNVEV (reference sequence). CDR3 DNA: TGTGCCAGCAGTCTAACGAAAAGACACAATAGGGAGTTAAGGAAGGTGTTCGAGACCCAGTACTTC. Encoded protein: CASSLTKRHNRELRKVFETQYF.

The rearrangement joins TRBV13 to TRBJ2-3; no clear D gene. This CDR3 has 13 residues. Trimming removed 0 bases at V and 6 bases at J, with 7 bases between. Germline lookup yields CDR1 PRHDT and CDR2 FYEKMQ (reference sequence). This CDR3 reads CASSLGRADTQYF. The CDR3 DNA reads TGTGCCAGCAGCTTAGGCCGGGCGGATACGCAGTATTTT.

The rearrangement uses TRBV9 and TRBJ2-7; a possible D gene is TRBD2 (6 bases). The V end was cut by 1 base, the J end by 5 bases, with 13 bases between. This CDR3 comprises 14 residues. Germline V gene lookup returns CDR1 SGDLS and CDR2 YYNGEE. The CDR3 region is CASSVWLEGDEQYF. The CDR3, as DNA: TGTGCCAGCAGCGTATGGTTGGAGGGCGACGAGCAGTACTTC.

V is TRBV7-3 and J is TRBJ2-5, with D unclear. This CDR3 is 13 amino acids long. Per germline, CDR1 SGHTA and CDR2 FQGTGA. The V end lost 3 bases, the J end lost 1 base, and 6 bases lay between the germline ends. CDR3 DNA: TGTGCCAGCAGCTTTAGCTTCCAAGAGACCCAGTACTTC. Amino acids: CASSFSFQETQYF.

This chain links TRBV18 with TRBJ1-1; D not resolved. Germline V gives CDR1 KGHSH, CDR2 LQKENI. Between the trimmed V and J ends, which lost 3 bases and 3 bases, there was a span of 8 bases. The CDR3 is 13 residues long. DNA of the CDR3: TGTGCCAGCTCACCCTCTATGGACACTGAAGCTTTCTTT. Amino acid sequence: CASSPSMDTEAFF.

The chain couples TRBV6-1 to TRBJ1-3; no definite D call. The CDR3 runs 17 residues. Germline V gene lookup returns CDR1 MNHNS and CDR2 SASEGT. V dropped 0 bases and J dropped 0 bases, with 12 bases sitting between them. As DNA, the CDR3 is TGTGCCAGCAGTGAAGCGGGGAGGCTGACCTCTGGAAACACCATATATTTT. This sequence encodes CASSEAGRLTSGNTIYF.

This rearrangement joins TRBV5-1 to TRBJ2-2; 9 bases align to TRBD1. This CDR3 is 14 amino acids long. CDR1 is SGHRS and CDR2 is YFSETQ in the germline V gene. J was trimmed by 5 bases and V by 5 bases; bases with no gene match: 4. The DNA of the CDR3 is TGCGCCAGCAGGGGACAGGGAAAAACCGGGGAGCTGTTTTTT. Protein sequence: CASRGQGKTGELFF. Full variable domain (remainder filled in from reference TRBV5-1 and TRBJ2-2): KAGVTQTPRYLIKTRGQQVTLSCSPISGHRSVSWYQQTPGQGLQFLFEYFSETQRNKGNFPGRFSGRQFSNSRSEMNVSTLELGDSALYLCASRGQGKTGELFFGEGSRLTVL.

V and J are TRBV2 and TRBJ1-4; D ambiguous. The ends were cut back, 6 bases at V and 4 bases at J, with 12 bases in the middle. CDR3 length: 14 residues. Germline V gene sequence: CDR1 SNHLY, CDR2 FYNNEI. The CDR3: CASSQDMINEKLFF. CDR3 DNA sequence: TGTGCCAGCAGCCAAGACATGATTAATGAAAAACTGTTTTTT.